The 5 T cell receptor beta chains presented below share a single source sample, sequenced in a study of T cell repertoires in ileal Crohn's disease. This table comes from immunoSEQ multiplex PCR, and its TCRdb copy is limited to in-frame clones, with some not included. The sample has around 17,000 clones, approximately 70% seen once. The specimen sequenced was ileal tissue. The origin of the receptors is an adult with Crohn's disease.

V and J are TRBV19 and TRBJ2-1; 10 nucleotides align to TRBD2. CDR3 length equals 17 residues. The V gene end was trimmed by 1 base and the J gene end by 7 bases; junction bases not matched to a gene: 10. CDR1 is LNHDA and CDR2 is SQIVND in the germline V gene (reference sequence). The CDR3 coding sequence is TGTGCCAGTAGTATAGGGTCGGCTAGCGGGAGTCGGAATGAGCAGTTCTTC. Amino acids: CASSIGSASGSRNEQFF. The full variable domain, rest sourced from reference TRBV19 and TRBJ2-1, is DGGITQSPKYLFRKEGQNVTLSCEQNLNHDAMYWYRQDPGQGLRLIYYSQIVNDFQKGDIAEGYSVSREKKESFPLTVTSAQKNPTAFYLCASSIGSASGSRNEQFFGPGTRLTVL.

This clone showed up just once. This chain connects TRBV11-3 to TRBJ1-3; weak D call: TRBD1 (5 bases). CDR3 size: 14 residues. Trimming took 5 bases from V and 8 from J, leaving 16 bases between them. CDR1 is SGHNT and CDR2 is YENEEA in the germline V gene. The CDR3 bases are TGTGCCAGCAGCCCCAGGGTTCCAGGAGACACCATATATTTT. The encoded protein is CASSPRVPGDTIYF.

The V gene is TRBV15, the J gene TRBJ1-4; 9 bases agree with TRBD1. The CDR3 is 15 residues long. CDR1 and CDR2 from the germline V gene are LNHNV and YYDKDF (reference sequence). Unmatched junction bases numbered 8, after V lost 4 bases and J lost 8 bases. DNA of the CDR3: TGTGCCACCAGCACCAGGACAGGGGTCGGAGAAAAACTGTTTTTT. Protein sequence: CATSTRTGVGEKLFF.

This clone was counted once. This chain connects TRBV5-1 to TRBJ2-5, with 7 bases matching TRBD1. The CDR3 is made up of 14 amino acids. V was clipped by 4 bases and J by 0 bases; unmatched bases: 3. Germline CDR1 is SGHRS and CDR2 is YFSETQ. The CDR3 spells CASSPGQYQETQYF. In nucleotides, the CDR3 is TGCGCCAGCAGCCCGGGACAGTACCAAGAGACCCAGTACTTC.

The V and J genes are TRBV5-4 and TRBJ2-5; the D is unclear. The CDR3 has 14 residues. The V gene lost 4 bases and the J gene lost 1 base, with 11 bases spanning the gap. Germline V CDR1 and CDR2: SGHNT, YYREEE (reference sequence). The CDR3 DNA follows: TGTGCCAGCAGCACCGGCGGCGGCCAAGAGACCCAGTACTTC. Protein sequence: CASSTGGGQETQYF.